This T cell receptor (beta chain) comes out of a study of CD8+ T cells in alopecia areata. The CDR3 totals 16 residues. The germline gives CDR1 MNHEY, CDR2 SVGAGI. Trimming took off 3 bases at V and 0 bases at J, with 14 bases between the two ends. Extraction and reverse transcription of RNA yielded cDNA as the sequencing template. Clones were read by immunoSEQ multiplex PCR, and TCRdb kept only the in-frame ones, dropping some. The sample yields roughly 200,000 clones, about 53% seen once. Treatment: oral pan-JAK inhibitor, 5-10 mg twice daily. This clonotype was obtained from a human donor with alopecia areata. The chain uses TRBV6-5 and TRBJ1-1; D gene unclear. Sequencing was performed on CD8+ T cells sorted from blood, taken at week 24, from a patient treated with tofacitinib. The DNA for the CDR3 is TGTGCCAGCAGTTATTCAGAAGAACTGATGAACACTGAAGCTTTCTTT. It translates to CASSYSEELMNTEAFF.